Sequencing of this T cell receptor beta chain was carried out in a study of cytomegalovirus exposure and HLA in healthy donors (dated by TCRdb to 2017 to 2019). Background on the whole study: According to an earlier analysis of 587 of the donors, 150 million to 200 million T cells yielded 90 million to 130 million unique TCR beta sequences and 276 Gb of sequence data. About 280 gigabases of sequencing data and about 92 million unique TCR sequences made up an early release that covered several hundred HLA-typed donors. The genetic ancestry cluster associated with self-reported Caucasian donors included 80% to 90% of the roughly 380 genotyped donors. The study was designed to test whether signatures of past pathogen exposure could be identified by cataloging public T cell receptors. The study profiled the T cell repertoires of hundreds of subjects by immunosequencing and related them to cytomegalovirus serostatus. A separate validation cohort of more than 100 different subjects was used in addition to the roughly 700-subject first cohort. The study combined high-throughput TCR immunosequencing, statistical association of individual TCRs with disease status, and machine learning to predict cytomegalovirus infection status. In a later analysis, previously published TCR beta repertoires from 670 or so donors were re-analyzed and high-resolution HLA genotyping was added so that TCR occurrence patterns could be studied. In the later analysis, no new phenotypic data were used to find candidate immune exposures; instead, reliance was placed on TCR beta sequences and their occurrence across donors. An earlier analysis of 587 of the donors used high-throughput TCR beta sequencing to judge whether each TCR beta V gene segment behaved as functional or pseudogenic. Donor age, sex, ethnicity and CMV serostatus were collected together with the repertoire data. A later genetic analysis used genome-wide SNP genotypes for about 65% of the 666 donors, treating that subset as a discovery cohort. All discovery cohort repertoires had been generated on a single sequencing platform. HLA typing included class I and class II loci at four-digit resolution. The number of donors typed differed by locus, with roughly 620-640 for A, B, C, DRB1 and DQB1, roughly 520 for DQA1, 600 to 610 for DPA1, and some 450 for DPB1. Four to six DR-DQ haplotypes were handled as single units for association and clustering, since linkage in the cohort was strong. On average, 235,054 unique TCR beta nucleotide sequences were sequenced per donor among several hundred genotyped donors of the cohort, with roughly 18% of those sequences being non-productive. Study-wide conclusions, independent of this receptor: Correlated functional status among segregating V segments might be attributable to linkage disequilibrium, but an unknown experimental factor could not be ruled out. Because counts were too low, some 16 rarely observed V segments, including chromosome 9 orphons, were excluded from the earlier analysis of 587 of the donors. Assigning TCR associations to individual alleles was difficult when HLA alleles, especially DR and DQ, strongly co-occurred. Across donors, most TCR sequences were observed very rarely, whereas some public TCRs were present in many individuals. A later genetic analysis associated a missense DCLRE1C variant with V-gene and J-gene trimming of TCR beta chains, and an independent cohort replicated the association. Compared with the roughly 710-donor mean, donors in an Asian-associated ancestry cluster had fewer N-insertions in productive TCRs, according to a later genetic analysis. According to a later analysis, TCR association rates differed among HLA loci, with DRB1 alleles showing the most associated TCRs and HLA-C alleles showing the fewest. Broadly in line with IMGT annotations, most TCR beta V segments showed up in productive rearrangements about 87% or about 30% of the time in an earlier analysis of several hundred of the donors. In the study, around 150 TCR beta chains were listed as associated with cytomegalovirus. The authors suggested that the approach could potentially be extended to other disease states and immunological phenotypes. At a false discovery rate of 0.05, a later analysis linked 15,000 to 20,000 TCR beta sequences to specific HLA alleles. The sequencing pipeline was judged likely to have produced a cluster of highly shared sequence variants as a technical artifact. A further reported finding was that TCR beta sequences accurately predicted the HLA-A and HLA-B alleles for most subjects in the first cohort. According to a later analysis, parvovirus B19, influenza, CMV and Epstein-Barr virus appeared linked to several top co-occurrence clusters. In a later analysis, most CMV-associated TCR beta chains were found to appear HLA-restricted, with HLA associations seemingly driven largely by CMV exposure. In vitro tests confirmed that a few of the cytomegalovirus-associated TCR beta chains recognize cytomegalovirus antigens. In a later analysis, HLA-associated TCR beta chains showed more clonal expansion and lower generation probabilities than non-associated chains that were equally common. The classifier was reported to diagnose cytomegalovirus status with high specificity and sensitivity in both the original cohort and the validation cohort. Because some donors lacked HLA typing at each locus, the association tests relied only on the typed subset. Some IMGT-functional V segments, including TRBV6-2 and TRBV6-3, could not be distinguished by the 87-base-pair reads and were therefore excluded. Presence/absence analyses assumed roughly uniform sequencing depth across donors, an assumption that may not hold. The cohort was sequenced for TCR beta chains only, and without alpha or paired-chain data the features that could be detected were limited. CMV serostatus was the only immune exposure information available for the cohort.

Of note for this clone: Its antigen target is currently unknown. No much larger clonotype is one base removed from it; base qualities were not supplied.

CDR1 and CDR2 are read off the germline V gene as MDHEN and SYDVKM. CDR3 length: 15 amino acids, cysteine to phenylalanine. Only CDR3 DNA is held: 45 bases, read in frame from base 1. The germline V and J ends show losses of 7 bases and 5 bases respectively, and no gene match explains 13 bases of the junction. Library preparation used the immunoSEQ multiplex PCR assay. A mixture of 60 forward primers for TCR Vbeta segments and 13 reverse primers for TCR Jbeta segments was used in the multiplex PCR. Amplification of the CDR3 region of rearranged TCR beta genes was performed with a multiplex PCR assay on genomic DNA. On the Illumina HiSeq System, the amplified TCR beta libraries were sequenced as 87-base-pair reads. The original methods were these. Across the 500 to 750 repertoires, a later analysis counted tens of millions of unique TCR beta chains, some 11 million of which were shared by at least two donors. Raw reads were error-corrected and collapsed into unique sequences with a nearest-neighbor algorithm that merged closely related sequences to remove PCR and sequencing errors. Alignment of CDR3 sequences to IMGT reference sequences was used to assign V, D and J gene segments. For a sequence to be retained, a match of at least six nucleotides was required to both a V gene segment and a J gene segment. Rearrangements were classified as productive when the CDR3 lacked stop codons and remained in frame with V and J, and all other rearrangements were classified as non-productive. Following IMGT convention, CDR3 was defined as the stretch from the second conserved V-encoded cysteine to the conserved J-encoded phenylalanine. In an earlier analysis of around 540 of the donors, sequences lacking an unambiguous match to a single V gene segment were excluded. An earlier analysis of under 750 of the donors called V segments functional above 56.7% productive rearrangements and segregating when the between-donor standard deviation exceeded 5%. A statistical classification framework was built for diagnosing cytomegalovirus status from the catalog of TCR beta chain sequences. A later analysis assigned V and J genes by comparing TCR nucleotide sequences with IMGT/GENE-DB human TR gene sequences. Using the TCRdist pipeline, a later analysis assigned CDR3 sequences along with most-parsimonious VDJ recombination scenarios. In a later analysis, every TCR beta chain was defined by the combination of its CDR3 amino acid sequence and its V-gene family, and reads without a unique V-gene family were dropped. As a way to deal with suspected cross-contamination and a sequencing artifact, a later analysis dropped hundreds of nucleotide sequences that were highly shared and had low generation probability. A later analysis calculated a clonal expansion index for each public chain from normalized within-repertoire ranks of inferred template counts. In a later analysis, generation probabilities were computed with a VDJ recombination model fitted to out-of-frame rearrangements, and the resulting probabilities were checked against IGoR. In a later analysis, TCR-TCR, TCR-HLA and TCR-CMV co-occurrence was scored with hypergeometric tests, and a repertoire-size bias correction was applied to TCR pairs. To estimate false discovery rates, a later analysis permuted the HLA or CMV assignments 20 times. A later analysis grouped co-occurring TCRs with DBSCAN, adding TCRdist sequence similarity when clustering within HLA-allele-positive subsets. Co-occurrence clustering excluded repertoires with fewer than 30,000 or more than 120,000 public chains, plus five with anomalous nucleotide sharing. TCRdb provides this immuneACCESS table in a form limited to in-frame rearrangements. Some clones are lacking; in checked studies, under half of them reflect an unresolved V gene, and why the rest are absent is not known. V and J calls plus clone size are reproduced from that table; the DNA served to infer D and trimming. Counted in this sample were about 190,000 clones; about four fifths of them appeared once. The biggest ten clones account for around an eighth of the sample.

The cohort was made up of 666 healthy bone marrow donors. At the time of sampling, every cohort member was nominally healthy, though immune exposures that went unrecorded were likely present. The donor tested CMV seropositive and was one of the 289 seropositive cohort members. A peripheral blood sample was collected from each donor, and TCR beta sequencing was performed on peripheral blood mononuclear cells. The Qiagen DNeasy Blood Extraction Kit was used to extract genomic DNA from the blood cell samples. This TCR derives from a woman aged 30 to 39 in good health and CMV-seropositive. Sequences were obtained from PBMCs. The sequence links TRBV28 to TRBJ2-5, and TRBD1 matches 7 of the central bases. At the DNA level, the sequence is TGTGCCAGCATCCGACCGGGACAGTCTATGGAGACCCAGTACTTC. Its protein is CASIRPGQSMETQYF. The entire variable domain, with the stretches around the CDR3 drawn from the reference TRBV28 and TRBJ2-5 proteins, is DVKVTQSSRYLVKRTGEKVFLECVQDMDHENMFWYRQDPGLGLRLIYFSYDVKMKEKGDIPEGYSVSREKKERFSLILESASTNQTSMYLCASIRPGQSMETQYFGPGTRLLVL.